This T cell receptor beta chain derives from a study of cytomegalovirus exposure and HLA in healthy donors. General observations from the study: Most TCRs appeared rarely, but some public TCRs recurred in many donors.

60 Vbeta and 13 Jbeta primers were used in PCR. TCRdb's table, derived via immunoSEQ multiplex PCR, lists solely in-frame clones and lacks some. Seen here are some 140,000 clones, approximately 74% observed once, and the top ten hold 2.1%. V shed 1 base, J shed 3 bases, and the junction held 0 bases outside the gene matches. This CDR3 has 16 amino acids. Germline V CDR1 and CDR2: LGHNA, YNFKEQ. In the case of this clone: Its antigen is not known.

The clonotype originates from a man aged 30 to 39 in good health and CMV-seronegative. V gene TRBV4-2 combines with J gene TRBJ2-5; 15 bases match TRBD2. The sample consisted of PBMCs. The CDR3 DNA follows: TGTGCCAGCAGCCAAGGGACTAGCGGGGGGGAAGAGACCCAGTACTTC. Protein product: CASSQGTSGGEETQYF.